These 28 T cell receptor beta chains were sequenced from one sample in a study of shared clonotypes between healthy human individuals. The table came from immunoSEQ multiplex PCR; TCRdb's copy has only in-frame clones and leaves some out. Among over 2 million clones listed, about 95% were seen once. The sample consisted of naive CD4+ T cells sorted from blood. The subset was: CD45RA+ positively selected. The source is a man aged 18 to 35 in good health.

J is TRBJ1-5 and V is TRBV6-1; TRBD1 might be the D (6 bases). The V gene's germline CDR1 is MNHNS and CDR2 SASEGT. Deletions cut 6 bases from V and 5 bases from J, with 17 bases between. CDR3 size: 15 residues. The CDR3 loop reads CASSRSRGAHQPQHF. In nucleotides, the CDR3 is TGTGCCAGCAGCCGCAGTCGGGGGGCTCATCAGCCCCAGCATTTT.

The chain has TRBV2 and TRBJ2-7; 8 nucleotides agree with TRBD2. V shed 5 bases and J 2 bases; nucleotides not matched to a gene: 5. The CDR3 length is 14 residues. Germline CDR1 and CDR2: SNHLY and FYNNEI. The CDR3 bases are TGTGCCAGCAGTCCCCGGGAGGGGACCTACGAGCAGTACTTC. Protein product: CASSPREGTYEQYF.

The chain uses TRBV6-5 and TRBJ2-7; 10 nucleotides line up with TRBD2. Germline V gene data show CDR1 as MNHEY and CDR2 as SVGAGI. The CDR3 is made up of 15 amino acids. The trim removed 6 bases at V and 0 bases at J, leaving 5 bases unmatched. The CDR3 DNA sequence: TGTGCCAGCAGACGTTCTAGCGGGAGCTCCTACGAGCAGTACTTC. Its protein is CASRRSSGSSYEQYF.

The genes are TRBV30 and TRBJ2-1; 14 bases agree with TRBD2. Germline V gene data show CDR1 as GTSNPN and CDR2 as SVGIG (reference sequence). After removal of 8 bases from V and 1 base from J, the junction contained 10 bases not matched to a gene. CDR3 length: 17 amino acids. As DNA, the CDR3 is TGTGCCCGAAGCGGGACTAGCGGGAGTAAGTCCTACAATGAGCAGTTCTTC. It is translated as CARSGTSGSKSYNEQFF.

This clone was counted a single time. The V call is TRBV4-1, the J call TRBJ1-1; a possible D gene is TRBD1 (5 bases). The CDR3 has 15 amino acids. Trimming stripped 0 bases from V and 4 bases from J, with 12 bases between. Germline values: CDR1 MGHRA, CDR2 YSYEKL. The CDR3 DNA is TGCGCCAGCAGCCAAGATATAGGGGTCGGCACTGAAGCTTTCTTT. It specifies CASSQDIGVGTEAFF.

The chain joins TRBV6-1 to TRBJ1-1; D call uncertain. Germline lookup yields CDR1 MNHNS and CDR2 SASEGT. There are 15 residues in the CDR3. Trimming shortened V by 3 bases and J by 6 bases, and 17 bases separated the two germline ends. CDR3 sequence (DNA): TGTGCCAGCAGTGACACAGAAATGTTGGCGCCTGAAGCTTTCTTT. It translates to CASSDTEMLAPEAFF.

The rearrangement joins TRBV27 to TRBJ2-7, with TRBD1 identical over 9 bases. Germline V gene sequence: CDR1 MNHEY, CDR2 SMNVEV (reference sequence). Losses at the gene ends were 5 bases for V and 2 bases for J; bases not matched to a gene: 16. CDR3 length: 18 amino acids. The CDR3 nucleotides are TGTGCCAGCAGTCCTAAAAAGCCGGGGACAGGGTCTACCTACGAGCAGTACTTC. Protein product: CASSPKKPGTGSTYEQYF.

The chain carries TRBV19 and TRBJ1-1; 10 nucleotides agree with TRBD1. V lost 5 bases and J lost 6; bases outside the gene matches: 3. This CDR3 region has 13 residues. CDR1 is LNHDA and CDR2 is SQIVND in the germline V gene (reference sequence). CDR3 sequence: CASSSGQGAEAFF. The CDR3, as DNA: TGTGCCAGTAGTTCCGGACAGGGGGCTGAAGCTTTCTTT.

The rearrangement joins TRBV6-6 to TRBJ1-6; tentatively, D is TRBD1 (5 bases). The CDR3 consists of 13 residues. V was trimmed by 6 bases and J by 9 bases, leaving 12 bases between them. Germline CDR1 and CDR2: MNHNY and SVGAGI (reference sequence). For the CDR3, the DNA is TGTGCCAGCAGAAGTGGGGGGGTTTCACCCCTCCACTTT. This sequence encodes CASRSGGVSPLHF.

The chain uses TRBV29-1 and TRBJ1-1; possible D gene TRBD1, 6 bases. This CDR3 region has 14 residues. The V end was cut by 1 base, the J end by 1 base, with 10 bases between. Germline CDR1 SQVTM, CDR2 ANQGSEA. DNA of the CDR3: TGCAGCGTTGAAGTACCGGGACAGAACACTGAAGCTTTCTTT. Translated: CSVEVPGQNTEAFF.

The chain couples TRBV5-6 to TRBJ2-2; D assignment may be TRBD1 or TRBD2 (6 bases each). Germline-derived CDR1 and CDR2 are SGHDT and YYEEEE. CDR3 length: 15 amino acids. V was pared by 0 bases and J by 8 bases, with 14 bases between. The chain's CDR3 is CASSLVSGQTGELFF. The CDR3 DNA is TGTGCCAGCAGCTTGGTTAGCGGACAGACGGGGGAGCTGTTTTTT.

The chain is built from TRBV14 and TRBJ1-2; D unresolved. The CDR3 is made up of 11 amino acids. Germline values: CDR1 SGHDN, CDR2 FVKESK. Trimming left V 0 bases short and J 7 bases short, with 3 bases between. The CDR3 is CASSQDTGYTF. CDR3 DNA sequence: TGTGCCAGCAGCCAAGATACTGGCTACACCTTC.

The chain combines TRBV7-9 with TRBJ1-1, with 7 bases lining up with TRBD1. The CDR3 consists of 15 residues. The germline CDR1 and CDR2 sequences are SEHNR and FQNEAQ (reference sequence). V lost 5 bases to trimming and J lost 1 base; unmatched junction nucleotides: 7. The CDR3 DNA follows: TGTGCCAGCAGCCCCCCGGGACAGAAGAACACTGAAGCTTTCTTT. It codes for CASSPPGQKNTEAFF.

The chain links TRBV11-2 to TRBJ2-3, with a tentative D call TRBD1 (5 bases). The V and J ends lost 1 base and 6 bases respectively, with 11 bases between them. The CDR3 has 14 amino acids. The germline gives CDR1 SGHAT, CDR2 FQNNGV. The CDR3 sequence is CASSLADSFDTQYF. The CDR3 region has the DNA TGTGCCAGCAGCTTAGCCGACAGTTTTGATACGCAGTATTTT.

On this clone itself: A much larger clone is a single base away; this may be a read error. Other DNA sequences in the sample encode the same CDR3. This chain joins TRBV18 and TRBJ2-7, with 8 bases matching TRBD1. The CDR3 sequence is 14 residues long. Germline-derived CDR1 and CDR2 are KGHSH and LQKENI. After removal of 3 bases from V and 6 bases from J, the junction contained 7 bases not matched to a gene. The chain's CDR3 is CASSPGQGEGEQYF. CDR3 bases: TGTGCCAGCTCACCCGGACAGGGCGAAGGCGAGCAGTACTTC. The full variable domain, rest sourced from reference TRBV18 and TRBJ2-7, is NAGVMQNPRHLVRRRGQEARLRCSPMKGHSHVYWYRQLPEEGLKFMVYLQKENIIDESGMPKERFSAEFPKEGPSILRIQQVVRGDSAAYFCASSPGQGEGEQYFGPGTRLTVT.

This chain uses TRBV6-5 with TRBJ1-2; TRBD1 matches 9 bases. CDR3 size: 15 residues. Trimming cost V 6 bases and J 2 bases; bases outside gene matches: 7. Germline assignment: CDR1 MNHEY and CDR2 SVGAGI. The chain's CDR3 is CASREQGAHNYGYTF. The CDR3 DNA sequence: TGTGCCAGCAGAGAACAGGGGGCCCACAACTATGGCTACACCTTC.

About this clone: The same CDR3 also results from other DNA sequences found in this sample. This chain connects TRBV6-5 to TRBJ1-3; 7 positions match TRBD1. The CDR3 contains 14 residues. Trimming took 6 bases from V and 3 from J; bases not matched to a gene: 5. Germline V gene lookup returns CDR1 MNHEY and CDR2 SVGAGI. This CDR3 reads CASSRGGGGNTIYF. As DNA, the CDR3 is TGTGCCAGCAGCCGAGGGGGCGGTGGAAACACCATATATTTT.

A note on this clone: Other DNA sequences in this specimen translate into the identical CDR3. The V and J genes are TRBV30 and TRBJ2-5; D is ambiguous. CDR3 length: 11 amino acids. Per germline, CDR1 GTSNPN and CDR2 SVGIG (reference sequence). Between the trimmed V and J ends, which lost 3 bases and 0 bases, there was a span of 2 bases. CDR3 in amino acids: CAWSDQETQYF. CDR3 in DNA: TGTGCCTGGAGCGACCAAGAGACCCAGTACTTC.

This clone came up a few times. As DNA, the CDR3 is TGTGCCAGCACTGGCGACACTAACTATGGCTACACCTTC. Protein product: CASTGDTNYGYTF. The genes are TRBV2 and TRBJ1-2; D not certain. Germline CDR1 and CDR2: SNHLY and FYNNEI. The CDR3 runs to 13 residues. Trimming took off 7 bases at V and 0 bases at J, with 9 bases between the two ends.

The chain carries TRBV5-4 and TRBJ1-1; possible D gene TRBD1, 5 bases. This CDR3 has 15 residues. Germline V gene lookup returns CDR1 SGHNT and CDR2 YYREEE (reference sequence). V dropped 0 bases and J dropped 0 bases, with 9 bases sitting between them. The CDR3 DNA reads as TGTGCCAGCAGCTTGGCGGGGGGGATGAACACTGAAGCTTTCTTT. Translating gives CASSLAGGMNTEAFF.

A single count supports this clone. Germline is not matched at one junction end, which may reflect a read error. The chain is built from TRBV7-7 and TRBJ2-3, with D possibly being TRBD2 (5 bases). CDR1 is SSHAT and CDR2 is FNYEAQ in the germline V gene (reference sequence). The CDR3 is 13 amino acids. DNA for the CDR3: TGTGCTAGCAGCTTAGACTACACAGATACGCAGTATTTT. Amino acids: CASSLDYTDTQYF. Full variable domain (missing parts from reference TRBV7-7 and TRBJ2-3): GAGVSQSPRYKVTKRGQDVTLRCDPISSHATLYWYQQALGQGPEFLTYFNYEAQPDKSGLPSDRFSAERPEGSISTLTIQRTEQRDSAMYRCASSLDYTDTQYFGPGTRLTVL.

The chain joins TRBV6-6 to TRBJ2-3, with 9 positions matching TRBD2. The CDR3 is 15 residues long. With 2 bases clipped from V and 4 bases from J, the junction kept 4 bases outside the gene matches. CDR1 and CDR2 (germline): MNHNY, SVGAGI (reference sequence). The CDR3 is CASSYMREGSDTQYF. DNA of the CDR3: TGTGCCAGCAGTTACATGCGGGAGGGATCAGATACGCAGTATTTT.

The chain has TRBV4-2 and TRBJ1-2, with D possibly being TRBD1 (5 bases). V lost 3 bases and J lost 5, with 10 bases in between. The CDR3 is 13 residues long. CDR1 is LGHNA and CDR2 is YNFKEQ in the germline V gene. This CDR3 is CASSQAEGYGYTF. The CDR3 DNA reads as TGTGCCAGCAGCCAGGCGGAGGGGTATGGCTACACCTTC.

This CDR3 is CASSETGMYGYTF. In nucleotides, the CDR3 is TGTGCCAGCAGTGAGACAGGGATGTATGGCTACACCTTC. This rearrangement joins TRBV2 to TRBJ1-2; 7 nucleotides line up with TRBD1. Germline V lookup: CDR1 SNHLY, CDR2 FYNNEI. The CDR3 runs 13 residues. The V segment lost 3 bases and the J segment 5 bases; nucleotides outside the gene matches: 3.

The rearrangement joins TRBV5-1 to TRBJ1-2; 11 nucleotides align to TRBD1. This CDR3 spans 15 amino acids. Germline loops: CDR1 SGHRS, CDR2 YFSETQ. V gave up 3 bases and J gave up 1 base; unmatched junction bases: 2. The CDR3 sequence: CASSSGQGVNYGYTF. CDR3 sequence (DNA): TGCGCCAGCAGCTCGGGACAGGGGGTTAACTATGGCTACACCTTC.

V usage is TRBV18 and J usage is TRBJ1-2; no definite D call. The CDR3 consists of 14 residues. The germline V and J ends were trimmed by 1 base and 3 bases, with 9 bases remaining between them. Germline CDR1 reads KGHSH; CDR2 reads LQKENI. For the CDR3, the DNA is TGTGCCAGCTCACCACAAAGGGAGGACTATGGCTACACCTTC. Translating it yields CASSPQREDYGYTF.

V usage is TRBV2 and J usage is TRBJ2-5, with a possible D match to TRBD2 (6 bases). The V and J ends lost 6 bases and 2 bases respectively, with 16 bases between them. CDR3 length: 15 amino acids. Germline V gene sequence: CDR1 SNHLY, CDR2 FYNNEI. CDR3 nucleotide sequence: TGTGCCAGCAGAGTCGAGCGGGCCCTACAAGAGACCCAGTACTTC. Its protein product is CASRVERALQETQYF.

The chain uses TRBV11-2 and TRBJ2-1; 10 bases align to TRBD1. The junction had 4 bases not matched to a gene; V was cut back by 0 bases and J by 8 bases. There are 15 residues in the CDR3. Germline V gene lookup returns CDR1 SGHAT and CDR2 FQNNGV. CDR3 in amino acids: CASSLDGTGVDEQFF. Written as DNA, the CDR3 is TGTGCCAGCAGCTTAGACGGGACAGGGGTCGATGAGCAGTTCTTC.